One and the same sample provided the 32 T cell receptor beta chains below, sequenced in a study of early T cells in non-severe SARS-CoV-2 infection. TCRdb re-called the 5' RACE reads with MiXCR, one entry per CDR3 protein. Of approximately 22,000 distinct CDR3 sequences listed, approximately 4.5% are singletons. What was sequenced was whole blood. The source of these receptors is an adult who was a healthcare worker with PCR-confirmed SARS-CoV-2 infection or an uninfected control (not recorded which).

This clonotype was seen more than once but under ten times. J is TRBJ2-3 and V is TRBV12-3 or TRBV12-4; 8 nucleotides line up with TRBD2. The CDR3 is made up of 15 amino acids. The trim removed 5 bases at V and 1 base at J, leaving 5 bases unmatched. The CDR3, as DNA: TGTGCCAGCAGTCGAGCGGGAGAACGCACAGATACGCAGTATTTT. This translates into CASSRAGERTDTQYF.

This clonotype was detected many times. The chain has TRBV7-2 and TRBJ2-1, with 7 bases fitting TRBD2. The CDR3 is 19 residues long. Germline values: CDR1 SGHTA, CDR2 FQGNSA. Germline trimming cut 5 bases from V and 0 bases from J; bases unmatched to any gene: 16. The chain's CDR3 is CASSPLGSGLSSSYNEQFF. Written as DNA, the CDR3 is TGTGCCAGCAGCCCCCTGGGTAGCGGGCTTTCAAGCTCCTACAATGAGCAGTTCTTC.

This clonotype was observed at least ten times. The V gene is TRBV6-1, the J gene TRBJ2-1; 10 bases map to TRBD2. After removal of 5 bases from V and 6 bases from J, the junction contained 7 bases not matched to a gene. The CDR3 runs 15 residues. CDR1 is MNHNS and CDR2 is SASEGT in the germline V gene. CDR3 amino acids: CASSLLAGESNEQFF. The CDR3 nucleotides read TGTGCCAGCAGTCTTCTAGCGGGAGAGTCCAATGAGCAGTTCTTC.

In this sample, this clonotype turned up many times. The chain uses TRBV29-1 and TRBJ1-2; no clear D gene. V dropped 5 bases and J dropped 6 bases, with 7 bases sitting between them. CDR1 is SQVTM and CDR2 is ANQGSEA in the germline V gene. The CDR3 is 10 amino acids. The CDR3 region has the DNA TGCAGCGTTTTTACAGATGGCTACACCTTC. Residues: CSVFTDGYTF.

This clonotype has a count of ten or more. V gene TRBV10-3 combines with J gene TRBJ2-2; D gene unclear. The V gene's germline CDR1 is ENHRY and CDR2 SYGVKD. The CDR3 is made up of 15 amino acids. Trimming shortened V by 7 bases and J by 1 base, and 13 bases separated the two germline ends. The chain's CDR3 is CAINSDVRNTGELFF. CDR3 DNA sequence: TGTGCCATCAATTCGGACGTAAGGAACACCGGGGAGCTGTTTTTT.

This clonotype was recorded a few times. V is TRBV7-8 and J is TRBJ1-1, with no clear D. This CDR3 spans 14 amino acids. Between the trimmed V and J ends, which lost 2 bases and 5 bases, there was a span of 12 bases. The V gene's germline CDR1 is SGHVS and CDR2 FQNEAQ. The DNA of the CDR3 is TGTGCCAGCAGCTTACAGCGGCGAGGGACTGAAGCTTTCTTT. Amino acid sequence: CASSLQRRGTEAFF.

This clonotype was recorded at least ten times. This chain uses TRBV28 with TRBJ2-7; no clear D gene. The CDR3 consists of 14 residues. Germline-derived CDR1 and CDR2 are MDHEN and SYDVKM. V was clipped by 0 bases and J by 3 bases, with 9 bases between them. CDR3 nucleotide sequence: TGTGCCAGCAGTTTATGGGGTTTCCTCTACGAGCAGTACTTC. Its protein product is CASSLWGFLYEQYF.

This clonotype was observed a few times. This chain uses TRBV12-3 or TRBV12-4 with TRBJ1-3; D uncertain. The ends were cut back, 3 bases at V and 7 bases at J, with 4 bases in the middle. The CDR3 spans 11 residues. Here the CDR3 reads CASSLVNTIYF. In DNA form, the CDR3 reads TGTGCCAGCAGTTTGGTTAACACCATATATTTT.

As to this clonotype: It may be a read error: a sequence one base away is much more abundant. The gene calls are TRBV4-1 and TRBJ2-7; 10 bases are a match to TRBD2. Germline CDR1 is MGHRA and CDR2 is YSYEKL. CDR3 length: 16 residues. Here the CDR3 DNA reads TGCGCCAGCAGCCAAGGGGGAGGACTAGCGGCCTACGTGCAGTACTTC. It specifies CASSQGGGLAAYVQYF.

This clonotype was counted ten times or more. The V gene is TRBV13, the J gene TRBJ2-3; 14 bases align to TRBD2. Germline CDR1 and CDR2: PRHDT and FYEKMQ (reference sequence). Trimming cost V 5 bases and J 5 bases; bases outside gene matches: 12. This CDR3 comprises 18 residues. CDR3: CASSPRTSGRRRVDTQYF. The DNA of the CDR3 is TGTGCCAGCAGCCCACGGACTAGCGGGAGGCGAAGGGTAGATACGCAGTATTTT.

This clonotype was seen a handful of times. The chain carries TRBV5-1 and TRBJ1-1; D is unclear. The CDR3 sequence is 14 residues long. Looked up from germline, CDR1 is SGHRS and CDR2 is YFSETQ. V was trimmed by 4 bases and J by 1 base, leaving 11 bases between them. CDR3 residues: CASSPLRQNTEAFF. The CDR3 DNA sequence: TGCGCCAGCAGCCCTCTTCGACAGAACACTGAAGCTTTCTTT.

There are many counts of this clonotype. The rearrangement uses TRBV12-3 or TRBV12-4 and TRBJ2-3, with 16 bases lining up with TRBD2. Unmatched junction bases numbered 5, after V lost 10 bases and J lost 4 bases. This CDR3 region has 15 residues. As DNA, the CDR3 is TGTGCCACCGGGACTAGCGGGAGGGTACCAGATACGCAGTATTTT. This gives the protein CATGTSGRVPDTQYF.

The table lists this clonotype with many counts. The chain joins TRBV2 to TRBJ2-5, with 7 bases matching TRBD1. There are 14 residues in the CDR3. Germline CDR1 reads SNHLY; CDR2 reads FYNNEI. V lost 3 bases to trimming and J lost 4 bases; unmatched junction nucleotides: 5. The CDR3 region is CASSDSYRGETQYF. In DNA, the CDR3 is TGTGCCAGCAGTGATAGCTACAGGGGAGAGACCCAGTACTTC.

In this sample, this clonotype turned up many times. The CDR3 DNA follows: TGTGCCAGCAGTTTAACAAACAGGAATCAGCCCCAGCATTTT. The encoded protein is CASSLTNRNQPQHF. V gene TRBV28 combines with J gene TRBJ1-5, with a tentative D call TRBD1 (5 bases). The V and J ends lost 2 bases and 4 bases respectively, with 9 bases between them. The CDR3 contains 14 residues. Germline V lookup: CDR1 MDHEN, CDR2 SYDVKM. Full variable domain (missing parts from reference TRBV28 and TRBJ1-5): DVKVTQSSRYLVKRTGEKVFLECVQDMDHENMFWYRQDPGLGLRLIYFSYDVKMKEKGDIPEGYSVSREKKERFSLILESASTNQTSMYLCASSLTNRNQPQHFGDGTRLSIL.

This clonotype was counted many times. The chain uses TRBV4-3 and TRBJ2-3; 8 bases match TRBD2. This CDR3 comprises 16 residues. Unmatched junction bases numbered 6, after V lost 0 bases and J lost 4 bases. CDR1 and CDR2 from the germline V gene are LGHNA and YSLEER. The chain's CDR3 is CASSQDPGGAADTQYF. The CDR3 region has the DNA TGCGCCAGCAGCCAAGATCCGGGGGGGGCGGCAGATACGCAGTATTTT.

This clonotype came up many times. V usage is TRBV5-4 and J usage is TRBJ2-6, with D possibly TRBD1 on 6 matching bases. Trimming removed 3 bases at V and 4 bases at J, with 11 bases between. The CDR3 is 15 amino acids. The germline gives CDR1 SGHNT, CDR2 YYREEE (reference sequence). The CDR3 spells CASSSPGEGANVLTF. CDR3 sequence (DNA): TGTGCCAGCAGCTCACCAGGGGAAGGGGCCAACGTCCTGACTTTC.

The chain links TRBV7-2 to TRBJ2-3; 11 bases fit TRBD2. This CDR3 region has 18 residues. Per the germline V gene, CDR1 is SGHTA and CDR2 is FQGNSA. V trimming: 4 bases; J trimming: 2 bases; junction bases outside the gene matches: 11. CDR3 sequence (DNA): TGTGCCAGCAGCTCCCATCCCCCGGGACTAGCGGCCACAGATACGCAGTATTTT. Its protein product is CASSSHPPGLAATDTQYF.

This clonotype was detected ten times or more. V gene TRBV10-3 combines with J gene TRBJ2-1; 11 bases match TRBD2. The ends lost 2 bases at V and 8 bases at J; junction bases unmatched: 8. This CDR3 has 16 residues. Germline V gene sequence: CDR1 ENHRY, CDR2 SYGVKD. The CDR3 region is CAISEGTSGSMHEQFF. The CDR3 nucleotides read TGTGCCATCAGTGAGGGAACTAGCGGGAGTATGCATGAGCAGTTCTTC.

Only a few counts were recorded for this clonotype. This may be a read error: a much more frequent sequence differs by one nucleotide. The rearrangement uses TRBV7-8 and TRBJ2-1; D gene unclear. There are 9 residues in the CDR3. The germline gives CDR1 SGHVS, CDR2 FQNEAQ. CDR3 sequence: CANSLLLVF. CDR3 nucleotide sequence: TGTGCCAACAGTTTACTCCTCGTGTTC.

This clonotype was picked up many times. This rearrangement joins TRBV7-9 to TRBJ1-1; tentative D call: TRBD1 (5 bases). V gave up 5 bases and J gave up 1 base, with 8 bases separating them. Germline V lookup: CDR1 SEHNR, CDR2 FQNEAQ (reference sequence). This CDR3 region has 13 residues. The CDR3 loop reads CASSLQGNTEAFF. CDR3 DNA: TGTGCCAGCAGCCTCCAGGGGAACACTGAAGCTTTCTTT. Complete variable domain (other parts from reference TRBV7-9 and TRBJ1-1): DTGVSQNPRHKITKRGQNVTFRCDPISEHNRLYWYRQTLGQGPEFLTYFQNEAQLEKSRLLSDRFSAERPKGSFSTLEIQRTEQGDSAMYLCASSLQGNTEAFFGQGTRLTVV.

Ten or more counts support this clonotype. Here the CDR3 reads CASSYSAGDTETQYF. The CDR3 coding sequence is TGTGCCAGCAGTTACTCAGCGGGAGACACGGAGACCCAGTACTTC. The rearrangement joins TRBV6-2 or TRBV6-3 to TRBJ2-5, with TRBD2 matching 8 bases. Germline V CDR1 and CDR2: MNHEY, SVGEGT. The CDR3 is 15 residues long. After removal of 0 bases from V and 5 bases from J, the junction contained 5 bases not matched to a gene.

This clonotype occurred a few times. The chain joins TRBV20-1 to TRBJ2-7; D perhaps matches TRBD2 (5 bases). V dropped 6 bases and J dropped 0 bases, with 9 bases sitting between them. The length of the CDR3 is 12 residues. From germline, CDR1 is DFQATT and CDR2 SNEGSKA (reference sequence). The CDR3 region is CSATGTSYEQYF. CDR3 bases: TGCAGTGCCACGGGAACCTCCTACGAGCAGTACTTC.

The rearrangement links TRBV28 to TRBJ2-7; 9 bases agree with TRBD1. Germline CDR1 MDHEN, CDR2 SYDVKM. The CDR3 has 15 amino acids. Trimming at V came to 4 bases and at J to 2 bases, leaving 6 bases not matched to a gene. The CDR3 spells CASSSPGTGTYEQYF. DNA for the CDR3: TGTGCCAGCAGTTCCCCCGGGACAGGGACCTACGAGCAGTACTTC.

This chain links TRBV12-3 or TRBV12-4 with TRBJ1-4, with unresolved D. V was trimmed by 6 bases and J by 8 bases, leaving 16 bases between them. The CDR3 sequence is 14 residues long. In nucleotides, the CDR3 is TGTGCCAGCAGCCCCAACCTAAGTTTAGAAAAACTGTTTTTT. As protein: CASSPNLSLEKLFF.

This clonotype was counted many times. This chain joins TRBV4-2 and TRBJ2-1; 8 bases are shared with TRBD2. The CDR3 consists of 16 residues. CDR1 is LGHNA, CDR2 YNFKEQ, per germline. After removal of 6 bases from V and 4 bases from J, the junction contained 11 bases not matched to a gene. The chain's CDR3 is CASRPAAGETYNEQFF. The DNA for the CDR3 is TGTGCCAGCAGGCCCGCAGCGGGGGAGACATACAATGAGCAGTTCTTC.

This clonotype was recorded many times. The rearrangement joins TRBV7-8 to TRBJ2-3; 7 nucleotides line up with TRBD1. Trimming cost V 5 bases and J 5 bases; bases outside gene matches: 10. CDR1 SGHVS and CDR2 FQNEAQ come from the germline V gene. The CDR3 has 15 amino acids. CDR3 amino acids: CASSPRQGSGDTQYF. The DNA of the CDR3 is TGTGCCAGCAGCCCTCGACAGGGTTCCGGAGATACGCAGTATTTT. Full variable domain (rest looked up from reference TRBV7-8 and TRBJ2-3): GAGVSQSPRYKVAKRGQDVALRCDPISGHVSLFWYQQALGQGPEFLTYFQNEAQLDKSGLPSDRFFAERPEGSVSTLKIQRTQQEDSAVYLCASSPRQGSGDTQYFGPGTRLTVL.

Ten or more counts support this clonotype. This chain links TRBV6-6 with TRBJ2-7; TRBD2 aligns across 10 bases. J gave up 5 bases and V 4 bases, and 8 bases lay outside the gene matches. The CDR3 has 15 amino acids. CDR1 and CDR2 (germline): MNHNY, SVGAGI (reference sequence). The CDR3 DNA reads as TGTGCCAGCAGTTCCCCCACTAGCGGGATTCACGAGCAGTACTTC. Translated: CASSSPTSGIHEQYF.

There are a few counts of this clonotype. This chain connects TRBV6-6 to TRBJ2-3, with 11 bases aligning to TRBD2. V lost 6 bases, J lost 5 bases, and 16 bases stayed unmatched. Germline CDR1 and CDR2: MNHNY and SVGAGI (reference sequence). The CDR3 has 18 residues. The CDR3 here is CASSPRGKLAGVVDTQYF. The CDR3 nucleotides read TGTGCCAGCAGCCCCAGGGGGAAACTAGCGGGAGTGGTAGATACGCAGTATTTT.

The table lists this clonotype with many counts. CDR3 protein: CASSTPHNEQFF. As DNA, the CDR3 is TGTGCCAGCAGCACACCCCATAATGAGCAGTTCTTC. The genes are TRBV7-6 and TRBJ2-1, with D unresolved. Trimming cost V 5 bases and J 7 bases, with 9 bases left between them. This CDR3 is built from 12 residues. Germline values: CDR1 SGHVS, CDR2 FNYEAQ.

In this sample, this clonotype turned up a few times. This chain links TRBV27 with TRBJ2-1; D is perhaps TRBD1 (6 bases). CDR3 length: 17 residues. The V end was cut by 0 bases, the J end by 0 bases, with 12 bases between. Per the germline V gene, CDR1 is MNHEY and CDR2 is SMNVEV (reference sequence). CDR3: CASSLSNRGFSYNEQFF. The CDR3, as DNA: TGTGCCAGCAGTTTATCCAATAGGGGGTTCTCCTACAATGAGCAGTTCTTC.

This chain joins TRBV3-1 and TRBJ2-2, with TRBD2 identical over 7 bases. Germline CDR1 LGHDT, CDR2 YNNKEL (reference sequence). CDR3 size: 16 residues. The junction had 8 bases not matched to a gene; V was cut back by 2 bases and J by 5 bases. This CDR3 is CASSQPGTIKTGELFF. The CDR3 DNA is TGTGCCAGCAGCCAACCAGGGACTATCAAGACCGGGGAGCTGTTTTTT.

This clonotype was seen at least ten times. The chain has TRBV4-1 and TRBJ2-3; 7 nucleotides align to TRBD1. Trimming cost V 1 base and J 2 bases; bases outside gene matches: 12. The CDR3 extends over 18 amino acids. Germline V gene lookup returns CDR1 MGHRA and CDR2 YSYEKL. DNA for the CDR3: TGCGCCAGCAGCCAAGGCCCCTTCAGGGGGAGTATCACAGATACGCAGTATTTT. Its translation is CASSQGPFRGSITDTQYF.